This TCR beta chain was profiled in a study of blood T cell repertoires in COVID-19. As for the study in general: COVID-19 samples collected from the United States, Italy and Spain covered acute and convalescent phases. Nucleic acid was either cDNA or gDNA, and it came from T cells, B-cell-depleted T cells, or PBMCs.

CDR3 length: 17 residues. Trimming at V came to 2 bases and at J to 7 bases, leaving 8 bases not matched to a gene. In the authors' workflow: Quantification of nucleated cells was approximated via reference gene primer amplification. TCRdb's copy holds only in-frame clones and misses some; the assay was immunoSEQ multiplex PCR. V, J and clone size are those of that table, while D and trimming were read from the DNA. The sample holds 350,000 to 400,000 clones, about 90% seen once. The genes are TRBV23-1 and TRBJ2-2, with TRBD1 matching over 12 bases. TRBV23-1 is given ORF status, its function remaining uncertain. The source of this sequence is a man between 18 and 35 years old with active or convalescent COVID-19. The sequenced material came from peripheral blood. The CDR3 is CASSQKRDRGRIGELFF. CDR3 DNA sequence: TGCGCCAGCAGTCAAAAAAGGGACAGGGGGCGGATCGGGGAGCTGTTTTTT.